This note documents a single T cell receptor (beta chain) sequence. At one boundary the junction diverges from the germline segment, which might be a read error. For blood RNA, unsorted whole blood served as the source, and germline DNA was extracted too. The collection of 4 to 5 milliliters of peripheral blood preceded surgery. Making TCR beta cDNA involved approximately 480 ng total RNA and a constant-region primer. For TCR beta, libraries were produced by three nested multiplex PCR rounds using slightly modified ARM-PCR. Use of TRBV1-TRBV30 forward primers with a C-beta reverse primer characterized the first two PCR rounds, which lasted about 9 cycles each. Each CDR3 protein is one row after TCRdb ran MiXCR on the multiplex PCR reads. Here the sample spans hundreds of thousands of distinct CDR3 sequences, approximately 65% being singletons. The sample comes from a study of tumor-infiltrating lymphocytes in primary liver carcinoma. Across the study: Subjects consisted of male and female patients aged 30 to 69 years.

Germline-derived CDR1 and CDR2 are MNHNS and SASEGT. This CDR3 has 17 residues. The sample was peripheral blood. The rearrangement links TRBV6-1 to TRBJ2-7; 11 bases match TRBD2. The receptor was derived from a middle-aged man with primary liver carcinoma and hepatitis B virus infection. CDR3 loop: CASLRTSGSKSSYKQYF. As DNA, the CDR3 is TGTGCCAGCCTTAGGACTAGCGGGTCCAAAAGCTCCTACAAGCAGTACTTC.